Described below is a single T cell receptor beta chain sequence and its context. Its antigen remains unknown. The study drew the donors from its 120-subject validation cohort, separate from the approximately 700-subject first cohort. The sample originates from a study of cytomegalovirus exposure and HLA in healthy donors. Produced via immunoSEQ multiplex PCR; TCRdb's table is partial and in-frame only. The top ten hold 8% to 9.5% of the sample, which has 130,000 to 150,000 clones, roughly 89% seen once. Study-wide results and caveats: It was found in a later analysis that first-cohort TCR clusters tended to co-occur in the 120 validation repertoires. The study labeled 164 TCR beta chains cytomegalovirus-associated. There were some public TCRs occurring in many donors, but most TCR sequences were rare.

The CDR3 length is 17 residues. The J segment lost 1 base and the V segment lost 0 bases, leaving 9 bases of the junction unmatched. Per the germline V gene, CDR1 is SGDLS and CDR2 is YYNGEE. The receptor was isolated from a woman aged 18-29 years in good health and CMV-seropositive. The chain combines TRBV9 with TRBJ1-2; TRBD1 aligns across 7 bases. The sample taken for sequencing was PBMCs. The CDR3 DNA follows: TGTGCCAGCAGCGTAGCGGCAGGGGGGTGGGGTAACTATGGCTACACCTTC. This codes for CASSVAAGGWGNYGYTF.